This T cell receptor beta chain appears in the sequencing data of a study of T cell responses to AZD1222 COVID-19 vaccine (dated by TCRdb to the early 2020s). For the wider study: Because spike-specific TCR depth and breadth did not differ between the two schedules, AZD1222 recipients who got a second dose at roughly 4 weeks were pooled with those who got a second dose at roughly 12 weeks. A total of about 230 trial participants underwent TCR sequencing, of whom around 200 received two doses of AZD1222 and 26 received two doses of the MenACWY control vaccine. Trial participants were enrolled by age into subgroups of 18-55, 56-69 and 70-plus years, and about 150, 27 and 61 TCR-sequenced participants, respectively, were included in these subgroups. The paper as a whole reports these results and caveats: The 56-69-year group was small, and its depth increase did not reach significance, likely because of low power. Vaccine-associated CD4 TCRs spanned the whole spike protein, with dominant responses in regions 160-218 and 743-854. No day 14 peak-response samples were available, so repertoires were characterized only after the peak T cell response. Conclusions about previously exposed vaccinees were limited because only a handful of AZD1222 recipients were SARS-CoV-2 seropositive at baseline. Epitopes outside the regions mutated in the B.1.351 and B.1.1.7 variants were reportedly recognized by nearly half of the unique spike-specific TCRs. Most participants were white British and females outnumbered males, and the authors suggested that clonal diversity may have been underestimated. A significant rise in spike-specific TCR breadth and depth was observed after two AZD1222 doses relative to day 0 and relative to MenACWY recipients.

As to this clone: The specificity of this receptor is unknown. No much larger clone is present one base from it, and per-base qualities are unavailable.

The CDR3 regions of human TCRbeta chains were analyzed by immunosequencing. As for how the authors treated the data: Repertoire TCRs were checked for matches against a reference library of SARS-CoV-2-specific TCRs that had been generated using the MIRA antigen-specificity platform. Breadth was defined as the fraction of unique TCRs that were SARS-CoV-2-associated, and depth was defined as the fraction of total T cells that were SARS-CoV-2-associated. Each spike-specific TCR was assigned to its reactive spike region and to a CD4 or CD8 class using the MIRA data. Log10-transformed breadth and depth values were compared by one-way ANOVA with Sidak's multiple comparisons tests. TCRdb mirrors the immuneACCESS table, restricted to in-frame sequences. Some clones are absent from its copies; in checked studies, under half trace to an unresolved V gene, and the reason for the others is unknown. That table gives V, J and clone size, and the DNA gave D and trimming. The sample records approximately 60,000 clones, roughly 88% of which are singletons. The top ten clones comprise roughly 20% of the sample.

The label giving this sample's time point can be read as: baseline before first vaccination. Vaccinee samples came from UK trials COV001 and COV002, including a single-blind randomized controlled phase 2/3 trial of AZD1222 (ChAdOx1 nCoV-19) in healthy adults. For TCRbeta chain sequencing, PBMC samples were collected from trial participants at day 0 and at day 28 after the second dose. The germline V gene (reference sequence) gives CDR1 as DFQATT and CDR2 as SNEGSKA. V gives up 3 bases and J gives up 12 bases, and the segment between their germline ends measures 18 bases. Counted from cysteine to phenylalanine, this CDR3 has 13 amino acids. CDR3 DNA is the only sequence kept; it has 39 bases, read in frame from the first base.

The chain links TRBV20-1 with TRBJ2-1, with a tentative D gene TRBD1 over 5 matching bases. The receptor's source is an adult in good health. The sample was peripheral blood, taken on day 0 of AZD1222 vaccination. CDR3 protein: CSASVQGKFGQFF. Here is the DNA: TGCAGTGCTAGTGTTCAGGGAAAGTTTGGGCAGTTCTTC.